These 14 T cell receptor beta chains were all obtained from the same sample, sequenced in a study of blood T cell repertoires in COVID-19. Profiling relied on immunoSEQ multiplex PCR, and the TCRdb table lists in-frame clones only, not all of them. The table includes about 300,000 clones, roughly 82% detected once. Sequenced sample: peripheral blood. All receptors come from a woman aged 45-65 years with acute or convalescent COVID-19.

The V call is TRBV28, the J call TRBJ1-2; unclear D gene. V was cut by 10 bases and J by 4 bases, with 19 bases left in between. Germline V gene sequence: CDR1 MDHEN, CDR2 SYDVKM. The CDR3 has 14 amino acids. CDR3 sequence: CATRGKIAIYGYTF. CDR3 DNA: TGTGCCACACGGGGTAAAATAGCTATCTATGGCTACACCTTC.

For the CDR3, the DNA is TGTGCCAGCAGTGAATACCCGGGCGGGGAGCTGTTTTTT. Translating it yields CASSEYPGGELFF. The chain uses TRBV25-1 and TRBJ2-2, with D hard to call. V lost 0 bases and J 7 bases, leaving 6 bases between the germline ends. This CDR3 contains 13 residues. CDR1 and CDR2 (germline): MGHDK, SYGVNS.

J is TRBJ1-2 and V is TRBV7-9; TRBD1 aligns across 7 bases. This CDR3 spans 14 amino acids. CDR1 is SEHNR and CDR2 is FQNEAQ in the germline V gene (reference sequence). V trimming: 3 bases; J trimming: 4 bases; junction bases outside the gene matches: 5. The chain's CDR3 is CASSFLAGGYGYTF. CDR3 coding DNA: TGTGCCAGCAGCTTTCTCGCAGGGGGCTATGGCTACACCTTC.

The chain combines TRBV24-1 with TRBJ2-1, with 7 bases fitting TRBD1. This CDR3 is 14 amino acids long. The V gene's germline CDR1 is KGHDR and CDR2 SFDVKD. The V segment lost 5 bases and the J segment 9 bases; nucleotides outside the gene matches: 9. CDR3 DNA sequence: TGTGCCACCAGTGTTCGTACAGGGGAGCGTGAGCAGTTCTTC. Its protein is CATSVRTGEREQFF.

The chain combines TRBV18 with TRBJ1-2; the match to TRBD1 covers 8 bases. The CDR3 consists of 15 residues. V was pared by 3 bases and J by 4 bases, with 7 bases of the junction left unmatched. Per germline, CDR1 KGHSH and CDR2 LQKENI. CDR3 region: CASSPGTGVVYGYTF. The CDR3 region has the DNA TGTGCCAGCTCACCCGGGACAGGAGTTGTCTATGGCTACACCTTC.

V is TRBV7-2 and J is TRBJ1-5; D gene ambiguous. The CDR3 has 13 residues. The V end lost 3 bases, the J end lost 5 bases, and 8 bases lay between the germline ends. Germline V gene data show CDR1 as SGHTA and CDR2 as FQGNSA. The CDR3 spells CASSFTGDQPQHF. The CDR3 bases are TGTGCCAGCAGCTTTACTGGAGATCAGCCCCAGCATTTT.

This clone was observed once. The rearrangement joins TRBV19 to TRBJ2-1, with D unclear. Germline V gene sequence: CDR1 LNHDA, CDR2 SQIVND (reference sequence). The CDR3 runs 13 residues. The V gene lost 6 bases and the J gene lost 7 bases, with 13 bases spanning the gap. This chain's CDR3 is CASRQFTSNEQFF. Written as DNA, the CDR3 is TGTGCCAGTAGGCAGTTCACCTCGAATGAGCAGTTCTTC.

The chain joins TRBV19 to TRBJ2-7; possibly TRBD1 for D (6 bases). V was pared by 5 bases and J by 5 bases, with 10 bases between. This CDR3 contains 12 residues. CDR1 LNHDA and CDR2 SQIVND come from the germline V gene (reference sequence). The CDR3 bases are TGTGCCAGTAGTTCCAGGGGAAACGAGCAGTACTTC. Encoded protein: CASSSRGNEQYF.

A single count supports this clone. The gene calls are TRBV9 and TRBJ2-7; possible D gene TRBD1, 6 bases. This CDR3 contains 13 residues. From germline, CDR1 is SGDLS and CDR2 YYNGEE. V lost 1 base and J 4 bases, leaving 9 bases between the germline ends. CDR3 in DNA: TGTGCCAGCAGCGTACCGGGACAATACGAGCAGTACTTC. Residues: CASSVPGQYEQYF.

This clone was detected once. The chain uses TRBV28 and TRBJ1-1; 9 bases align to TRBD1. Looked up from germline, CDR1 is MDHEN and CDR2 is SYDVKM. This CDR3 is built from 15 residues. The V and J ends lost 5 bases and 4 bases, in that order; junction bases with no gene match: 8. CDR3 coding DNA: TGTGCCAGCAGTCGCGGACAGGGGTCGGGCACTGAAGCTTTCTTT. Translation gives CASSRGQGSGTEAFF.

CDR3 protein: CSASRRDRGIGGYTF. In DNA form, the CDR3 reads TGCAGTGCTAGTAGGAGGGACAGGGGTATTGGTGGCTACACCTTC. The rearrangement joins TRBV20-1 to TRBJ1-2; 10 bases agree with TRBD1. The CDR3 covers 15 residues. V shed 3 bases and J 7 bases; nucleotides not matched to a gene: 11. Per the germline V gene, CDR1 is DFQATT and CDR2 is SNEGSKA (reference sequence).

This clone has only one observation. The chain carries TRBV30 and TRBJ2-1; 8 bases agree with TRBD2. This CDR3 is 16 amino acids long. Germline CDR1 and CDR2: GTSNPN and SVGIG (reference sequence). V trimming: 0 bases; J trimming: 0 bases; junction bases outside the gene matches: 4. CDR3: CAWSVFTSGSYNEQFF. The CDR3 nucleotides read TGTGCCTGGAGTGTATTTACTAGCGGCTCCTACAATGAGCAGTTCTTC. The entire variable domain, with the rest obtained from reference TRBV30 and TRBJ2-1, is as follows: SQTIHQWPATLVQPVGSPLSLECTVEGTSNPNLYWYRQAAGRGLQLLFYSVGIGQISSEVPQNLSASRPQDRQFILSSKKLLLSDSGFYLCAWSVFTSGSYNEQFFGPGTRLTVL.

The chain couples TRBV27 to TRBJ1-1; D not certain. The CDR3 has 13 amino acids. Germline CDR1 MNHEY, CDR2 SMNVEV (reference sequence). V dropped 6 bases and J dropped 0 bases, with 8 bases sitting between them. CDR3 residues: CASSRQMNTEAFF. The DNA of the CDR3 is TGTGCCAGCAGCAGACAAATGAACACTGAAGCTTTCTTT.

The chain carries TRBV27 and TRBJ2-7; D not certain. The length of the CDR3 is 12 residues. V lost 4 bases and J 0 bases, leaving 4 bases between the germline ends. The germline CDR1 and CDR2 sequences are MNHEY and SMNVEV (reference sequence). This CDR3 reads CASSSNSYEQYF. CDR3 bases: TGTGCCAGCAGTTCCAACTCCTACGAGCAGTACTTC.